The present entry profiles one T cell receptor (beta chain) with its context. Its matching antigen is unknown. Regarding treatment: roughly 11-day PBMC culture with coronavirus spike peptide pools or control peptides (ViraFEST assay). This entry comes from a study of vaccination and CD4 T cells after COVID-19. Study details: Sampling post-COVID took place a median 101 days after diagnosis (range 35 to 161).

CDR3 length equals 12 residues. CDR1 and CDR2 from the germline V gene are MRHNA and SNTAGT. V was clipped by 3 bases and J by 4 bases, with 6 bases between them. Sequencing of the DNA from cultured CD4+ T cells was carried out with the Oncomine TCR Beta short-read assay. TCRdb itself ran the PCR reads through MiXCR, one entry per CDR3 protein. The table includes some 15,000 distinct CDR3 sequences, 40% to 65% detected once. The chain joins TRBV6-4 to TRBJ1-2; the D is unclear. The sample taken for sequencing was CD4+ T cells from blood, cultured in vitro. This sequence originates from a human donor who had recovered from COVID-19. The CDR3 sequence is CASSESGYGYTF. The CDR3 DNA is TGTGCCAGCAGTGAGTCGGGCTATGGCTACACCTTC.